The sequence of this T cell receptor beta chain was determined in a study of shared clonotypes between healthy human individuals. Study context: Each donor had three CD4 naive, three CD4 memory, two CD8 naive and one CD8 memory plate.

TCRdb's copy holds only in-frame clones and misses some; the assay was immunoSEQ multiplex PCR. Among about 2.1 million clones listed, about 93% were seen once. To note about this clone: Its antigen is not known. The sample holds other DNA sequences that translate to the same CDR3.

Naive CD8 cells, CD45RO-negative and positively selected for CCR7, excluded terminally differentiated effector memory CD45RA+ cells. Study-level findings and limits: Sequencing depth was expected to influence donor clonotype sharing.

Germline V gives CDR1 GTSNPN, CDR2 SVGIG (reference sequence). This CDR3 region has 13 residues. The germline V and J ends were trimmed by 2 bases and 2 bases, with 10 bases remaining between them. The chain combines TRBV30 with TRBJ2-7, with D unresolved. The sample consisted of naive CD8+ T cells from PBMCs. The receptor's source is a young man in good health. Some clones in this sample may be carry-over from other donors' samples. CDR3 protein: CAWSWGTTYEQYF. The DNA of the CDR3 is TGTGCCTGGAGTTGGGGAACTACCTACGAGCAGTACTTC.